The entry below describes one T cell receptor beta chain. Using immunoSEQ multiplex PCR, the repertoire was profiled, and TCRdb retains in-frame clones only, with some absent. The sample records 150,000 to 200,000 clones, about 88% being singletons. These data are taken from a study of blood T cell repertoires in COVID-19. Background on the study: There were acute and convalescent COVID-19 samples, and they came from the United States, Italy and Spain.

V was pared by 4 bases and J by 11 bases, with 15 bases between. The CDR3 totals 12 residues. Germline V CDR1 and CDR2: SGHRS, YFSETQ. The chain recombines TRBV5-1 with TRBJ1-1, with D unresolved. This TCR came from a man aged 30 to 39 with active or convalescent COVID-19. Material for sequencing was peripheral blood. This chain's CDR3 is CASSRSGEDAFF. CDR3 in DNA: TGCGCCAGCAGCAGATCGGGAGAGGATGCTTTCTTT. The full variable domain, rest sourced from reference TRBV5-1 and TRBJ1-1, is KAGVTQTPRYLIKTRGQQVTLSCSPISGHRSVSWYQQTPGQGLQFLFEYFSETQRNKGNFPGRFSGRQFSNSRSEMNVSTLELGDSALYLCASSRSGEDAFFGQGTRLTVV.